Reported below is one TCR beta chain. This sample was included in a study of blood T cells in healthy people across ages. PCR was performed a second time for about 7 to 11 cycles using a sample-barcoded 5' primer and a J-beta primer mix. A tag from a template-switch adaptor with 12 random nucleotides marked each cDNA molecule. TCRdb reprocessed the 5' RACE reads via MiXCR and lists one record per CDR3 protein. The table has about 1,400,000 distinct CDR3 sequences, around 55% seen once. CDR1 and CDR2 (germline): SEHNR, FQNEAQ (reference sequence). The CDR3 has 14 residues. V was trimmed by 4 bases and J by 7 bases, leaving 11 bases between them.

Sequenced: blood. This rearrangement joins TRBV7-9 to TRBJ1-6; D remains ambiguous. This receptor was obtained from a young man in good health. CDR3 in amino acids: CASSSTRKNSPLHF. The CDR3 DNA reads as TGTGCCAGCAGCTCGACCCGGAAAAATTCACCCCTCCACTTT.